Shown below are 20 T cell receptor beta chains from a single sample sequenced in a study of blood T cell repertoires in COVID-19. Clones were sequenced by immunoSEQ multiplex PCR, and TCRdb holds only the in-frame ones, with some missing. The data contain about 310,000 clones, roughly 85% of them singletons. Sequenced input: PBMCs or T cells enriched from blood (not recorded which). These receptors all stem from a man aged 25-40 years who had recovered from COVID-19.

The chain uses TRBV19 and TRBJ2-2, with D possibly TRBD1 on 5 matching bases. Germline loops: CDR1 LNHDA, CDR2 SQIVND (reference sequence). V was trimmed by 10 bases and J by 2 bases, leaving 20 bases between them. This CDR3 comprises 16 residues. CDR3 region: CATTKVWGANTGELFF. The CDR3 nucleotides read TGTGCCACTACAAAGGTGTGGGGCGCCAACACCGGGGAGCTGTTTTTT.

The chain employs TRBV7-9 and TRBJ1-4; D uncertain. Germline CDR1 reads SEHNR; CDR2 reads FQNEAQ (reference sequence). CDR3 length equals 12 residues. Between the trimmed V and J ends, which lost 3 bases and 8 bases, there was a span of 7 bases. This CDR3 is CASSFASEKLFF. The CDR3 DNA follows: TGTGCCAGCAGCTTTGCTAGCGAAAAACTGTTTTTT.

CDR3 DNA: TGTGCCAGCAGCCAAGATAGGGCAGGGCGTGATACGCAGTATTTT. Translation gives CASSQDRAGRDTQYF. V gene TRBV14 combines with J gene TRBJ2-3; the D gene is possibly TRBD1 (5 bases). Germline lookup yields CDR1 SGHDN and CDR2 FVKESK. This CDR3 is built from 15 residues. V lost 0 bases and J 6 bases, leaving 13 bases between the germline ends.

This chain joins TRBV2 and TRBJ2-7; TRBD1 aligns across 7 bases. The CDR3 consists of 13 residues. The ends lost 6 bases at V and 3 bases at J; junction bases unmatched: 5. From germline, CDR1 is SNHLY and CDR2 FYNNEI. CDR3 residues: CASRGDSHYEQYF. The DNA of the CDR3 is TGTGCCAGCAGGGGGGACAGCCACTACGAGCAGTACTTC.

This clone was seen once. The chain has TRBV29-1 and TRBJ2-7; 10 bases agree with TRBD2. V lost 4 bases to trimming and J lost 0 bases; unmatched junction nucleotides: 3. Germline V CDR1 and CDR2: SQVTM, ANQGSEA. The CDR3 runs to 14 residues. The CDR3 DNA is TGCAGCGTTGCTAGCGGGGGTAACTCCTACGAGCAGTACTTC. Translating it yields CSVASGGNSYEQYF.

The gene calls are TRBV11-2 and TRBJ2-3; 7 bases fit TRBD2. Germline V gene data show CDR1 as SGHAT and CDR2 as FQNNGV. The CDR3 runs 15 residues. V shed 2 bases and J 1 base; nucleotides not matched to a gene: 3. CDR3 amino acids: CASSLRAGGTDTQYF. CDR3 nucleotide sequence: TGTGCCAGCAGCTTACGTGCGGGGGGCACAGATACGCAGTATTTT.

This chain connects TRBV9 to TRBJ2-2, with 11 bases that match TRBD2. Germline CDR1 is SGDLS and CDR2 is YYNGEE. This CDR3 region has 18 residues. Trimming removed 1 base from V and 1 base from J; junction bases left unmatched: 6. Here the CDR3 DNA reads TGTGCCAGCAGCGTAAGGCTAGCGGGGGGCAGGAACACCGGGGAGCTGTTTTTT. It translates to CASSVRLAGGRNTGELFF. Full variable domain (missing parts from reference TRBV9 and TRBJ2-2): DSGVTQTPKHLITATGQRVTLRCSPRSGDLSVYWYQQSLDQGLQFLIQYYNGEERAKGNILERFSAQQFPDLHSELNLSSLELGDSALYFCASSVRLAGGRNTGELFFGEGSRLTVL.

The chain couples TRBV7-9 to TRBJ1-5; D gene unclear. The CDR3 loop spans 15 amino acids. The V gene lost 6 bases and the J gene lost 4 bases, with 16 bases spanning the gap. CDR1 SEHNR and CDR2 FQNEAQ come from the germline V gene (reference sequence). The CDR3: CASSPEGGGNQPQHF. The DNA for the CDR3 is TGTGCCAGCAGTCCTGAAGGCGGCGGTAATCAGCCCCAGCATTTT.

The CDR3 here is CAGQTGNYGYTF. As DNA, the CDR3 is TGTGCCGGCCAGACAGGAAACTATGGCTACACCTTC. The gene calls are TRBV19 and TRBJ1-2, with D perhaps matching TRBD1 (6 bases). Deletions cut 11 bases from V and 2 bases from J, with 12 bases between. CDR1 LNHDA and CDR2 SQIVND come from the germline V gene (reference sequence). The CDR3 is made up of 12 amino acids.

The rearrangement links TRBV30 to TRBJ2-7; tentative D call: TRBD2 (6 bases). The V end lost 1 base, the J end lost 7 bases, and 14 bases lay between the germline ends. The CDR3 is 13 amino acids. The V gene's germline CDR1 is GTSNPN and CDR2 SVGIG (reference sequence). The CDR3 protein is CAWSATGGSEQYF. For the CDR3, the DNA is TGTGCCTGGAGTGCGACTGGGGGGAGTGAGCAGTACTTC.

The rearrangement uses TRBV30 and TRBJ2-3, with 8 bases fitting TRBD2. There are 16 residues in the CDR3. V was clipped by 5 bases and J by 4 bases; unmatched bases: 14. CDR1 is GTSNPN, CDR2 SVGIG, per germline (reference sequence). The chain's CDR3 is CAWGFAKAGVADTQYF. Written as DNA, the CDR3 is TGTGCCTGGGGATTCGCAAAAGCGGGGGTGGCAGATACGCAGTATTTT.

The chain uses TRBV2 and TRBJ1-1, with TRBD1 matching over 8 bases. With 2 bases clipped from V and 1 base from J, the junction kept 3 bases outside the gene matches. In germline, CDR1 is SNHLY, CDR2 FYNNEI. CDR3 length: 15 amino acids. This CDR3 reads CASSEQGQGNTEAFF. The CDR3 DNA sequence: TGTGCCAGCAGTGAACAAGGACAGGGGAACACTGAAGCTTTCTTT.

The V call is TRBV19, the J call TRBJ1-1; D not certain. V shed 3 bases and J shed 6 bases, with 11 bases lying between them. The germline CDR1 and CDR2 sequences are LNHDA and SQIVND (reference sequence). The CDR3 is 13 residues long. DNA for the CDR3: TGTGCCAGTAGTATTAGCGGTGATGCTGAAGCTTTCTTT. Protein product: CASSISGDAEAFF.

CDR3 residues: CASRGVQGGVLGGYTF. CDR3 nucleotides: TGTGCCAGCAGAGGGGTTCAGGGGGGAGTTCTGGGTGGCTACACCTTC. V is TRBV11-2 and J is TRBJ1-2; the match to TRBD1 covers 7 bases. V shed 6 bases and J 7 bases; nucleotides not matched to a gene: 17. CDR1 and CDR2 (germline): SGHAT, FQNNGV. CDR3 length equals 16 residues.

The genes are TRBV2 and TRBJ2-3; 12 positions match TRBD1. Germline V gene data show CDR1 as SNHLY and CDR2 as FYNNEI. This CDR3 is built from 16 residues. Trimming took 5 bases from V and 7 from J; bases not matched to a gene: 10. This CDR3 is CASSTKRDRGLNTQYF. CDR3 nucleotide sequence: TGTGCCAGCAGTACCAAGAGGGACAGGGGGCTAAATACGCAGTATTTT.

CDR3 region: CASSEANTEAFF. DNA of the CDR3: TGTGCCAGCAGTGAGGCGAACACTGAAGCTTTCTTT. The chain employs TRBV25-1 and TRBJ1-1; D uncertain. The CDR3 covers 12 residues. V gave up 3 bases and J gave up 1 base, with 3 bases separating them. CDR1 and CDR2 (germline): MGHDK, SYGVNS.

This clone was seen a handful of times. V gene TRBV23-1 combines with J gene TRBJ1-3; D is unclear. TRBV23-1 is marked as an open reading frame, function uncertain. The germline V and J ends were trimmed by 6 bases and 8 bases, with 20 bases remaining between them. The CDR3 runs 15 residues. The CDR3 reads CASSRRQGIRHTIYF. The CDR3 nucleotides read TGCGCCAGCAGCAGAAGACAAGGCATAAGGCACACCATATATTTT.

This chain uses TRBV6-5 with TRBJ1-5; D ambiguous. The germline V and J ends were trimmed by 2 bases and 6 bases, with 8 bases remaining between them. CDR3 length: 13 amino acids. Looked up from germline, CDR1 is MNHEY and CDR2 is SVGAGI. The CDR3 sequence: CASSYGMSQPQHF. The DNA of the CDR3 is TGTGCCAGCAGTTACGGTATGAGTCAGCCCCAGCATTTT.

The chain recombines TRBV9 with TRBJ2-3, with 9 bases that match TRBD2. CDR3 size: 15 residues. CDR1 SGDLS and CDR2 YYNGEE come from the germline V gene. J gave up 6 bases and V 0 bases, and 5 bases lay outside the gene matches. CDR3 region: CASSVGGGGADTQYF. CDR3 sequence (DNA): TGTGCCAGCAGCGTAGGCGGCGGGGGGGCGGATACGCAGTATTTT.

This chain joins TRBV10-3 and TRBJ2-1; TRBD2 might be the D (6 bases). Germline CDR1 is ENHRY and CDR2 is SYGVKD. The CDR3 runs 12 residues. Trimming took off 7 bases at V and 6 bases at J, with 10 bases between the two ends. The CDR3 coding sequence is TGTGCCATCATGTCCGGGGGCAATGAGCAGTTCTTC. Translation gives CAIMSGGNEQFF.